This T cell receptor (beta chain) is from a study of T cell responses to AZD1222 COVID-19 vaccine. Here immunoSEQ multiplex PCR was the method, and the copy in TCRdb shows in-frame clones only, minus some. Of about 150,000 clones listed, around 89% are singletons. The J segment lost 6 bases and the V segment lost 5 bases, leaving 13 bases of the junction unmatched. This CDR3 region has 15 residues. The germline V gene has CDR1 MDHEN and CDR2 SYDVKM. The chain joins TRBV28 to TRBJ2-7, with 7 bases lining up with TRBD2. Sequenced material: peripheral blood, taken on day 0 of AZD1222 vaccination. The clonotype comes from an adult in good health. The DNA for the CDR3 is TGTGCCAGCAGTCCGACCGGGACTACGACTCTCGAGCAGTACTTC. Amino acid sequence: CASSPTGTTTLEQYF.